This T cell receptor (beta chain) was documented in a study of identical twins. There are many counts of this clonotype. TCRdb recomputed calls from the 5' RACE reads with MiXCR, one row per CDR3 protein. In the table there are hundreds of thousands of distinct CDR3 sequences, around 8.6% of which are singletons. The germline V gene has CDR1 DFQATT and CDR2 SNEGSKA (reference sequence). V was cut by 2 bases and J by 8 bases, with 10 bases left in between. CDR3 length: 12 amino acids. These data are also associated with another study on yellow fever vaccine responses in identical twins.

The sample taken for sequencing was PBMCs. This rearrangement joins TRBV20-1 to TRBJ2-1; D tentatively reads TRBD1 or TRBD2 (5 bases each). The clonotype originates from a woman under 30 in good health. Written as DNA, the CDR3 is TGCAGTGCTAGAATCCGGGACCATGAGCAGTTCTTC. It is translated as CSARIRDHEQFF.